The T cell receptor (beta chain) described here comes from a study of blood T cell repertoires in COVID-19 (dated by TCRdb to 2020 to 2021). About the study as a whole: Collaborator samples came from the United States, Italy and Spain and covered acute and convalescent phases of COVID-19. The prospective study material was composed of cDNA or gDNA derived from T cells, B-cell-depleted T cells, or PBMCs. The dataset comprised deeply sampled blood TCRbeta repertoires from subjects exposed to, actively infected with, or recovered from COVID-19. The repertoires were released in a freely available public database meant as a resource for research on the immune response to SARS-CoV-2. Samples were obtained from the ongoing ImmuneRACE study (first 160 participants) and from about 1,300 subjects provided by 6 global collaborators. The sample metadata nearly always contained a de-identified subject ID, COVID-19 status, age in years and sex. HLA class I and class II types, where available, came from metadata supplied by the sample provider rather than from assay-based typing.

A note on this clone: Its antigen has not been determined. No base-level quality is on record; no much larger clone is a single base apart.

TCRbeta CDR3 regions were amplified from genomic DNA by means of the immunoSEQ Assay, a bias-controlled multiplex PCR. The authors processed their data as follows. The number of nucleated cells in each sample was estimated by amplification of reference gene primers within the assay. To quantify the absolute abundance of each unique TCRbeta CDR3 rearrangement, sequence reads were collapsed and filtered. For each sample, productive Simpson clonality was calculated as the square root of Simpson's diversity index over productive rearrangements. The table was pulled from immuneACCESS by TCRdb, which kept in-frame rearrangements only. Such tables lose some clones; where checked, under half of the loss comes from unresolved V genes, and the rest has no known cause. V and J calls and clone size follow that table, whereas D and trimming were derived from the DNA. The sample yields about 320,000 clones; 65% to 90% were counted once. In total, the top ten clones hold under 11% of the sample.

Participants in the prospective study were enrolled through a virtual design, were aged roughly 18 to 100 years, and lived in some 24 United States geographic areas. Cohort assignment in the prospective study relied on participant-reported clinical history from a screening survey and a study questionnaire. Recovered participants in ImmuneRACE Cohort 3 were defined by two consecutive negative NP/OP PCR tests, clearance by a healthcare professional, or resolution of symptoms. Mobile phlebotomists in the prospective study collected whole blood, serum and a nasopharyngeal or oropharyngeal swab from every participant. Prospective study participants could optionally give additional blood draws and questionnaires over an approximately 2-month period. Prospective study blood samples were shipped either frozen or at room temperature before DNA extraction. Here is what the overall study found, with its caveats: Clinical and demographic metadata were provided uncurated, with the amount varying by source and participant.

Material for sequencing was PBMCs or T cells enriched from blood (not recorded which). The sequence was collected from a woman younger than 30 who had recovered from COVID-19.

The base sequence is TGTGCCATCGGGGACAGGGGGTCCCCAGGCACTGAAGCTTTCTTT. Translated, it reads CAIGDRGSPGTEAFF. The sequence joins TRBV28 to TRBJ1-1, with 11 junctional bases fitting TRBD1. Inclusive of the bounding cysteine and phenylalanine, the CDR3 is 15 residues long. The sequence is cut down to CDR3 DNA, 45 bases in frame from base 1. After removal of 10 bases from V and 4 bases from J, the junction retains 11 bases not matched to a gene. For CDR1 and CDR2, the germline V gene lists MDHEN and SYDVKM.